This entry lists 20 T cell receptor beta chains sequenced from one sample in a study of metastatic and nonmetastatic thyroid tumors. MiXCR re-clonotyped the PCR reads for TCRdb. This table holds about 39,000 clones, about 16% found once. No patient had received any treatment before thyroid surgery. The source material was blood. The receptor set was obtained from a female donor with papillary thyroid cancer or a benign thyroid nodule (not recorded which). Some clones in this sample may be carry-over from other donors' samples.

This clone was seen at least ten times. A much larger clone lies a single base off, so this may be a read error. The genes are TRBV6-1 and TRBJ1-5, with 7 bases matching TRBD1. With 5 bases clipped from V and 9 bases from J, the junction kept 10 bases outside the gene matches. Looked up from germline, CDR1 is MNHNS and CDR2 is SASEGT. The CDR3 has 14 amino acids. CDR3 protein: CASSRTGRDRPQHF. CDR3 nucleotides: TGTGCCAGCAGTCGGACAGGCAGAGATCGGCCCCAGCATTTT.

This clone came up many times. The genes are TRBV27 and TRBJ2-3; TRBD2 aligns across 8 bases. Trimming at V came to 3 bases and at J to 1 base, leaving 9 bases not matched to a gene. The CDR3 is made up of 17 amino acids. Germline V gives CDR1 MNHEY, CDR2 SMNVEV (reference sequence). The CDR3 DNA reads as TGTGCCAGCAGTTTTGCGGGAGGTTGGGCCGGCACAGATACGCAGTATTTT. This gives the protein CASSFAGGWAGTDTQYF.

Relative to its sample, this clone is medium-sized. Other DNA sequences of this sample code for an identical CDR3. The chain links TRBV12-3 or TRBV12-4 to TRBJ2-7; D tentatively reads TRBD1 or TRBD2 (5 bases each). Trimming took off 3 bases at V and 2 bases at J, with 8 bases between the two ends. This CDR3 is 13 amino acids long. The CDR3: CASSFGATYEQYF. Here the CDR3 DNA reads TGTGCCAGCAGTTTCGGGGCAACCTACGAGCAGTACTTC.

This clone was seen ten or more times. A read error may produce the germline difference seen at one junction end. The genes are TRBV6-4 and TRBJ2-1, with 9 bases matching TRBD2. Germline lookup yields CDR1 MRHNA and CDR2 SNTAGT. This CDR3 is 15 amino acids long. The CDR3: CASSAMTSGLNEQLF. In DNA, the CDR3 is TGTGCCAGCAGTGCTATGACTAGCGGCCTCAATGAGCAGCTCTTC.

This clone was seen many times. The chain joins TRBV7-9 to TRBJ1-1; tentatively, D is TRBD1 (5 bases). The CDR3 has 14 residues. CDR1 and CDR2 from the germline V gene are SEHNR and FQNEAQ (reference sequence). Deletions cut 5 bases from V and 6 bases from J, with 16 bases between. CDR3 bases: TGTGCCAGCAGCCATAATAGACTGGGGGCTGAAGCTTTCTTT. Translation: CASSHNRLGAEAFF.

This clone was recorded a few times. One end of the junction varies from germline; a read error may be responsible. The V call is TRBV15, the J call TRBJ1-5, with a weak D call TRBD1 (5 bases). CDR1 is LNHNV and CDR2 is YYDKDF in the germline V gene (reference sequence). This CDR3 is built from 15 residues. The CDR3 is CATSRDRDPGLPHHF. The CDR3 nucleotides are TGTGCCACCAGCAGAGATAGGGACCCCGGGTTGCCCCATCATTTT. The complete variable domain, with remaining parts taken from reference TRBV15 and TRBJ1-5, reads DAMVIQNPRYQVTQFGKPVTLSCSQTLNHNVMYWYQQKSSQAPKLLFHYYDKDFNNEADTPDNFQSRRPNTSFCFLDIRSPGLGDTAMYLCATSRDRDPGLPHHFGDGTRLSIL.

This clone was detected many times. The chain joins TRBV7-3 to TRBJ2-1; D may be TRBD2 (6 bases). With 5 bases removed from V and 10 bases from J, the gap between germline ends came to 15 bases. CDR1 SGHTA and CDR2 FQGTGA come from the germline V gene. This CDR3 has 13 amino acids. The DNA for the CDR3 is TGTGCCAGCAGCCGCAACGGGGGTGGCGAGCAGTTCTTC. Its translation is CASSRNGGGEQFF.

This clone was recorded a few times. It may be a read error: a sequence one base away is much more abundant. This chain connects TRBV13 to TRBJ1-2; 8 positions agree with TRBD1. Germline CDR1 and CDR2: PRHDT and FYEKMQ (reference sequence). The CDR3 runs to 14 residues. Germline trimming cut 4 bases from V and 7 bases from J; bases unmatched to any gene: 8. This CDR3 reads CASSSQGAQCGYTF. The CDR3 DNA reads TGTGCCAGCAGCTCTCAGGGGGCGCAGTGTGGCTACACCTTC.

This clone showed up many times. V usage is TRBV3-1 and J usage is TRBJ2-5; D unclear. The V and J ends lost 2 bases and 2 bases respectively, with 9 bases between them. Germline V CDR1 and CDR2: LGHDT, YNNKEL (reference sequence). There are 14 residues in the CDR3. The CDR3 nucleotides are TGTGCCAGCAGCCAACTTACTTCGCAAGAGACCCAGTACTTC. This translates into CASSQLTSQETQYF.

This clone occurred many times. This sequence joins TRBV19 and TRBJ2-1; tentatively, D is TRBD2 (5 bases). Trimming removed 1 base at V and 4 bases at J, with 14 bases between. CDR3 length: 16 residues. Per germline, CDR1 LNHDA and CDR2 SQIVND (reference sequence). CDR3: CASSIGNPGWYNEQFF. CDR3 DNA sequence: TGTGCCAGTAGTATAGGTAATCCGGGATGGTACAATGAGCAGTTCTTC.

By sample fraction, this clone is medium-sized. The chain links TRBV5-8 to TRBJ1-1; no firm D call. The CDR3 extends over 13 amino acids. The germline CDR1 and CDR2 sequences are SGHTS and YDEGEE. Trimming stripped 6 bases from V and 1 base from J, with 10 bases between. The CDR3 protein is CASTLGGNTEAFF. The CDR3 region has the DNA TGTGCCAGCACCCTAGGTGGGAACACTGAAGCTTTCTTT. The full variable domain, in which reference TRBV5-8 and TRBJ1-1 provide the parts outside the CDR3, is EAGVTQSPTHLIKTRGQQATLRCSPISGHTSVYWYQQALGLGLQFLLWYDEGEERNRGNFPPRFSGRQFPNYSSELNVNALELEDSALYLCASTLGGNTEAFFGQGTRLTVV.

At least ten counts were recorded for this clone. The chain is built from TRBV30 and TRBJ2-2; 13 positions agree with TRBD2. CDR1 is GTSNPN and CDR2 is SVGIG in the germline V gene (reference sequence). The CDR3 loop spans 16 amino acids. Unmatched junction bases numbered 5, after V lost 2 bases and J lost 5 bases. The CDR3 region has the DNA TGTGCCTGGAGTCGAGGGACTAGCGGGGTTACCGGGGAGCTGTTTTTT. The encoded protein is CAWSRGTSGVTGELFF. The full variable domain, its missing parts supplied by reference TRBV30 and TRBJ2-2, is SQTIHQWPATLVQPVGSPLSLECTVEGTSNPNLYWYRQAAGRGLQLLFYSVGIGQISSEVPQNLSASRPQDRQFILSSKKLLLSDSGFYLCAWSRGTSGVTGELFFGEGSRLTVL.

This clone was counted ten times or more. CDR3 amino acids: CASSERTVSYEQYF. The CDR3 DNA sequence: TGTGCCAGCAGCGAAAGGACAGTTAGCTACGAGCAGTACTTC. The V gene is TRBV7-6, the J gene TRBJ2-7; the D gene is possibly TRBD1 (6 bases). Germline CDR1 is SGHVS and CDR2 is FNYEAQ. With 5 bases removed from V and 3 bases from J, the gap between germline ends came to 14 bases. This CDR3 is built from 14 residues.

This chain joins TRBV9 and TRBJ2-3; tentative D call: TRBD2 (6 bases). This CDR3 contains 21 residues. CDR1 is SGDLS and CDR2 is YYNGEE in the germline V gene. V lost 0 bases and J 5 bases, leaving 31 bases between the germline ends. CDR3 nucleotides: TGTGCCAGCAGCGTAGGACCTGGGTTGTTCAGCGACCTAGCGCCCCGAGATACGCAGTATTTT. Protein product: CASSVGPGLFSDLAPRDTQYF. Looking up the rest from reference TRBV9 and TRBJ2-3 gives the full variable domain: DSGVTQTPKHLITATGQRVTLRCSPRSGDLSVYWYQQSLDQGLQFLIQYYNGEERAKGNILERFSAQQFPDLHSELNLSSLELGDSALYFCASSVGPGLFSDLAPRDTQYFGPGTRLTVL.

There are many counts of this clone. The chain recombines TRBV28 with TRBJ1-1; 8 nucleotides align to TRBD1. V gave up 6 bases and J gave up 4 bases; unmatched junction bases: 7. This CDR3 is 14 amino acids long. Germline CDR1 is MDHEN and CDR2 is SYDVKM. CDR3 protein: CASRDTGGATEAFF. As DNA, the CDR3 is TGTGCCAGCAGGGATACAGGGGGGGCCACTGAAGCTTTCTTT.

In its sample, this clone was seen many times. The chain couples TRBV18 to TRBJ1-5; D gene uncertain. This CDR3 is 16 amino acids long. CDR1 and CDR2 from the germline V gene are KGHSH and LQKENI. V was pared by 2 bases and J by 4 bases, with 15 bases between. The CDR3: CASSPVSASQNQPQHF. CDR3 bases: TGTGCCAGCTCACCAGTTAGCGCCAGCCAGAATCAGCCCCAGCATTTT.

This clone showed up many times. The J gene is TRBJ2-5, the V gene TRBV20-1; perhaps TRBD2 as D (7 bases). CDR1 is DFQATT, CDR2 SNEGSKA, per germline (reference sequence). With 6 bases removed from V and 5 bases from J, the gap between germline ends came to 13 bases. This CDR3 is built from 12 residues. CDR3 bases: TGCAGTGCAGGGAGGGGGGCGGAGACCCAGTACTTC. Translated: CSAGRGAETQYF.

This clone has ten or more counts. The rearrangement joins TRBV10-2 to TRBJ2-7; D remains unclear. Between the trimmed V and J ends, which lost 6 bases and 4 bases, there was a span of 13 bases. The germline V gene has CDR1 WSHSY and CDR2 SAAADI. The CDR3 sequence is 13 residues long. The CDR3 protein is CASRATDLYEQYF. CDR3 in DNA: TGCGCCAGCAGGGCAACAGATCTTTACGAGCAGTACTTC.

This clone has a count of ten or more. V is TRBV20-1 and J is TRBJ2-3; TRBD2 is a possible D gene (6 bases). Deletions cut 5 bases from V and 0 bases from J, with 9 bases between. CDR3 length equals 13 residues. Looked up from germline, CDR1 is DFQATT and CDR2 is SNEGSKA (reference sequence). The CDR3 here is CSAWRGSTDTQYF. The CDR3 DNA sequence: TGCAGTGCTTGGCGGGGAAGCACAGATACGCAGTATTTT.

This rearrangement joins TRBV7-9 to TRBJ1-5; D gene ambiguous. Germline assignment: CDR1 SEHNR and CDR2 FQNEAQ (reference sequence). With 3 bases removed from V and 10 bases from J, the gap between germline ends came to 10 bases. CDR3 length: 12 amino acids. CDR3 DNA sequence: TGTGCCAGCAGCTTCGGGCCCCACCCCCAGCATTTT. It yields the protein CASSFGPHPQHF.